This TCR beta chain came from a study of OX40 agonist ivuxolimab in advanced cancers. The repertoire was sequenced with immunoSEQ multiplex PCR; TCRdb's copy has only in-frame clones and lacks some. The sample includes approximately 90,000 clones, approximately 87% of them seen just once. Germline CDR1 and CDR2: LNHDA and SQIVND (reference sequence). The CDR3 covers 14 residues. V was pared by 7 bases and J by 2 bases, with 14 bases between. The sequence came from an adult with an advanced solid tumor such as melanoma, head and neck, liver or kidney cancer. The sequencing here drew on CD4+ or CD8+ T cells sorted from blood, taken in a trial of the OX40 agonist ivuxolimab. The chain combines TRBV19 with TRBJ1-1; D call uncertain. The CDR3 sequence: CASTMDFSNTEAFF. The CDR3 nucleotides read TGTGCCAGTACCATGGATTTCTCAAACACTGAAGCTTTCTTT.